This T cell receptor beta chain was found in a study of T cell responses to AZD1222 COVID-19 vaccine. General study results and limits: Repertoire samples came only from after the peak T cell response. Rises in breadth and depth of Spike-specific TCRs came after two AZD1222 doses. The donor cohort was predominantly white British with a female majority, and clonal diversity may have been underestimated.

Measured with immunoSEQ multiplex PCR; TCRdb has only the in-frame clones, and not every one. The data show about 150,000 clones, approximately 91% seen once. Germline CDR1 reads MNHNY; CDR2 reads SVGAGI (reference sequence). Trimming pared 0 bases from V and 7 bases from J, leaving 15 bases between. The CDR3 is 16 amino acids. As to this clone: Its antigen is as yet unknown.

Whether given at about 4 or about 12 weeks, second doses were pooled. Specimen: peripheral blood, collected 28 days after the second AZD1222 dose. The chain joins TRBV6-6 to TRBJ1-4; possible D gene TRBD1, 6 bases. This TCR derives from an adult who received the AZD1222 COVID-19 vaccine. The CDR3 region is CASSYSRAGAGEKLFF. In DNA form, the CDR3 reads TGTGCCAGCAGTTACTCGAGGGCAGGGGCGGGTGAAAAACTGTTTTTT.